This T cell receptor (beta chain) was recovered during a study of shared clonotypes between healthy human individuals. About the research overall: The people who gave samples were two women and three men aged 18 to 49. Study findings and constraints: There were few donors, and this limited the genetic and exposure-history diversity represented.

Repertoires were generated with immunoSEQ multiplex PCR, while TCRdb's copy carries only in-frame clones and drops some. The sample records about 2.1 million clones, just over 90% being singletons. The V end was cut by 2 bases, the J end by 2 bases, with 9 bases between. The CDR3 contains 14 residues. The germline V gene encodes CDR1 MNHEY and CDR2 SMNVEV (reference sequence). Concerning this clone: Its antigen is undetermined. The sample contains more than one DNA sequence encoding this CDR3.

Naive CD8 isolation took CD45RO-negative cells positively selected for CCR7 and excluded terminally differentiated effector memory CD45RA+ cells. Sequencing was carried out using naive CD8+ T cells from PBMCs. The sequence was obtained from a man between 18 and 35 years old in good health. Some clones in this sample may be carry-over from other donors' samples. The V and J genes are TRBV27 and TRBJ1-1, with D unresolved. CDR3 in amino acids: CASSLLPGNTEAFF. The CDR3 bases are TGTGCCAGCAGTTTACTCCCGGGTAACACTGAAGCTTTCTTT.